The 26 T cell receptor beta chains given below trace back to one sample, sequenced in a study of blood T cell repertoires in COVID-19. This table comes from immunoSEQ multiplex PCR, and its TCRdb copy is limited to in-frame clones, with some not included. The data show around 71,000 clones, with roughly four fifths seen just once and around 28% held by the top ten. The material sequenced was peripheral blood. Receptors were obtained from an elderly woman with active or convalescent COVID-19.

This clone was seen once. The chain couples TRBV7-6 to TRBJ1-6, with D uncertain. The V gene lost 5 bases and the J gene lost 10 bases, with 9 bases spanning the gap. This CDR3 is 12 amino acids long. The germline V gene has CDR1 SGHVS and CDR2 FNYEAQ. CDR3 bases: TGTGCCAGCAGCCCCCCGGGGTCACCCCTCCACTTT. This encodes CASSPPGSPLHF.

The rearrangement links TRBV4-3 to TRBJ2-1; 10 positions match TRBD2. Losses at the gene ends were 2 bases for V and 4 bases for J; bases not matched to a gene: 5. Germline CDR1 and CDR2: LGHNA and YSLEER. This CDR3 is 16 amino acids long. CDR3 nucleotides: TGCGCCAGCAGCCAACAACTAGCGGGGTCTTACAATGAGCAGTTCTTC. Its translation is CASSQQLAGSYNEQFF.

The chain combines TRBV5-1 with TRBJ2-7; tentatively, D is TRBD1 (5 bases). Trimming shortened V by 5 bases and J by 0 bases, and 12 bases separated the two germline ends. The CDR3 consists of 14 residues. Germline V gene lookup returns CDR1 SGHRS and CDR2 YFSETQ. CDR3 in DNA: TGCGCCAGCAGGGTGACAGACGTCTCCTACGAGCAGTACTTC. It translates to CASRVTDVSYEQYF.

V is TRBV19 and J is TRBJ1-2, with a tentative D call TRBD1 (5 bases). The V end lost 4 bases, the J end lost 4 bases, and 13 bases lay between the germline ends. Germline CDR1 and CDR2: LNHDA and SQIVND (reference sequence). The CDR3 runs 14 residues. DNA for the CDR3: TGTGCCAGTAGTAACCAAGGGGTAACCTATGGCTACACCTTC. This gives the protein CASSNQGVTYGYTF.

The rearrangement joins TRBV7-3 to TRBJ1-1; D is possibly TRBD1 (6 bases). V gave up 4 bases and J gave up 4 bases, with 13 bases separating them. The germline CDR1 and CDR2 sequences are SGHTA and FQGTGA. The CDR3 is 14 residues long. The DNA for the CDR3 is TGTGCCAGCAGCTCGTCAGGGGTGGCCACTGAAGCTTTCTTT. Its translation: CASSSSGVATEAFF.

The genes are TRBV5-6 and TRBJ2-3; D is perhaps TRBD2 (6 bases). The CDR3 length is 15 residues. Trimming took off 4 bases at V and 6 bases at J, with 18 bases between the two ends. Looked up from germline, CDR1 is SGHDT and CDR2 is YYEEEE. The chain's CDR3 is CASSLGRTTVDTQYF. Here the CDR3 DNA reads TGTGCCAGCAGCCTGGGACGGACTACTGTGGATACGCAGTATTTT.

V gene TRBV7-3 combines with J gene TRBJ2-5, with D possibly matching TRBD1 (5 bases). V was cut by 4 bases and J by 5 bases, with 11 bases left in between. CDR3 size: 13 residues. CDR1 and CDR2 from the germline V gene are SGHTA and FQGTGA. CDR3 amino acids: CASSSPGIETQYF. The CDR3 bases are TGTGCCAGCAGCTCCCCAGGGATTGAGACCCAGTACTTC.

The chain couples TRBV3-1 (or the pseudogene TRBV3-2) to TRBJ2-7; 8 bases align to TRBD2. Trimming took 0 bases from V and 6 from J; bases not matched to a gene: 4. Germline values: CDR1 LGHDT, CDR2 YNNKEL (reference sequence). The CDR3 covers 14 residues. The CDR3 region has the DNA TGTGCCAGCAGCCAAGACGCAGCGGGGGCCGAGCAGTACTTC. It encodes CASSQDAAGAEQYF.

The chain employs TRBV5-1 and TRBJ2-2, with 8 bases that match TRBD1. The germline CDR1 and CDR2 sequences are SGHRS and YFSETQ. This CDR3 is built from 16 residues. J lost 4 bases, V lost 3 bases, and 8 bases had no gene match. CDR3 residues: CASSWITGGSTGELFF. The CDR3 DNA is TGCGCCAGCAGCTGGATAACAGGGGGTAGCACCGGGGAGCTGTTTTTT. The full variable domain, with the rest looked up from reference TRBV5-1 and TRBJ2-2, is KAGVTQTPRYLIKTRGQQVTLSCSPISGHRSVSWYQQTPGQGLQFLFEYFSETQRNKGNFPGRFSGRQFSNSRSEMNVSTLELGDSALYLCASSWITGGSTGELFFGEGSRLTVL.

The chain carries TRBV3-1 (or the pseudogene TRBV3-2) and TRBJ2-5, with D perhaps TRBD2 (6 bases). Germline V gene sequence: CDR1 LGHDT, CDR2 YNNKEL (reference sequence). V was pared by 5 bases and J by 1 base, with 8 bases between. The CDR3 totals 13 residues. The CDR3 DNA reads as TGTGCCAGCAGCATCGGGAGCCAAGAGACCCAGTACTTC. This sequence encodes CASSIGSQETQYF.

The J gene is TRBJ1-2, the V gene TRBV10-3, with 7 bases lining up with TRBD1. The J segment lost 6 bases and the V segment lost 8 bases, leaving 15 bases of the junction unmatched. The CDR3 is 15 amino acids. Germline V gives CDR1 ENHRY, CDR2 SYGVKD. The DNA of the CDR3 is TGTGCCATCTCTTTTGTAGGAGGAGGGGGCGATGGCTACACCTTC. Residues: CAISFVGGGGDGYTF.

This clone was recorded a few times. V usage is TRBV7-2 and J usage is TRBJ1-5; D may be TRBD1 (6 bases). This CDR3 is 15 amino acids long. The ends were cut back, 5 bases at V and 9 bases at J, with 20 bases in the middle. From germline, CDR1 is SGHTA and CDR2 FQGNSA. The CDR3 DNA sequence: TGTGCCAGCAGCCCGGGGACAACTCTTTTCCCGCCCCAGCATTTT. Its translation: CASSPGTTLFPPQHF. Drawing the rest from reference TRBV7-2 and TRBJ1-5, the complete variable domain is GAGVSQSPSNKVTEKGKDVELRCDPISGHTALYWYRQSLGQGLEFLIYFQGNSAPDKSGLPSDRFSAERTGGSVSTLTIQRTQQEDSAVYLCASSPGTTLFPPQHFGDGTRLSIL.

This clone has just a few counts. The chain couples TRBV27 to TRBJ1-5, with D possibly being TRBD1 (5 bases). CDR3 length equals 15 residues. V gave up 6 bases and J gave up 0 bases, with 12 bases separating them. CDR1 MNHEY and CDR2 SMNVEV come from the germline V gene (reference sequence). The CDR3 DNA is TGTGCCAGCAGCCCCCGGACACTTAGCAATCAGCCCCAGCATTTT. Translated, it gives CASSPRTLSNQPQHF.

The chain employs TRBV7-8 and TRBJ1-5; maybe TRBD1 (5 bases). V was pared by 0 bases and J by 5 bases, with 11 bases between. The CDR3 has 15 residues. Germline CDR1 and CDR2: SGHVS and FQNEAQ. The DNA of the CDR3 is TGTGCCAGCAGCTTAGCATGGGGGGATGATCAGCCCCAGCATTTT. Its protein is CASSLAWGDDQPQHF.

The chain carries TRBV6-2 or TRBV6-3 and TRBJ1-1, with no clear D. Between the trimmed V and J ends, which lost 2 bases and 4 bases, there was a span of 8 bases. Germline values: CDR1 MNHEY, CDR2 SVGEGT. CDR3 length: 13 amino acids. The chain's CDR3 is CASSYVSGTEAFF. DNA for the CDR3: TGTGCCAGCAGTTACGTGTCCGGCACTGAAGCTTTCTTT.

The V and J genes are TRBV5-1 and TRBJ2-7; 11 nucleotides match TRBD1. Germline V gene lookup returns CDR1 SGHRS and CDR2 YFSETQ. The ends lost 0 bases at V and 3 bases at J; junction bases unmatched: 8. This CDR3 has 17 amino acids. The CDR3 DNA sequence: TGCGCCAGCAGCTTGGGAATTGTCGGGACAGGGGGCTACGAGCAGTACTTC. It translates to CASSLGIVGTGGYEQYF.

This clone appeared a single time. V gene TRBV29-1 combines with J gene TRBJ1-5, with D uncertain. CDR1 is SQVTM, CDR2 ANQGSEA, per germline. The V end lost 7 bases, the J end lost 0 bases, and 10 bases lay between the germline ends. The CDR3 sequence is 13 residues long. CDR3 sequence (DNA): TGCAGCGCTCTCTCCCGTAGCAATCAGCCCCAGCATTTT. Amino acids: CSALSRSNQPQHF.

The DNA of the CDR3 is TGTGCCAGCAGCTTGGGCGCGACCCTAAGATCACCCCTCCACTTT. Its protein is CASSLGATLRSPLHF. The J gene is TRBJ1-6, the V gene TRBV7-2; no clear D. V shed 3 bases and J shed 10 bases, with 16 bases lying between them. The CDR3 has 15 residues. Looked up from germline, CDR1 is SGHTA and CDR2 is FQGNSA.

The CDR3 loop reads CASSWGTGSYNEQFF. CDR3 DNA: TGCGCCAGCAGCTGGGGGACAGGGTCCTACAATGAGCAGTTCTTC. This chain connects TRBV5-1 to TRBJ2-1; TRBD1 agrees at 9 bases. V lost 3 bases, J lost 1 base, and 2 bases stayed unmatched. This CDR3 is built from 15 residues. Germline CDR1 is SGHRS and CDR2 is YFSETQ.

The V gene is TRBV30, the J gene TRBJ1-4; TRBD1 agrees at 10 bases. Germline values: CDR1 GTSNPN, CDR2 SVGIG (reference sequence). This CDR3 comprises 17 residues. In DNA form, the CDR3 reads TGTGCTCTTCATCGGCCCGGACAGGGGGCAACTAATGAAAAACTGTTTTTT. Translation: CALHRPGQGATNEKLFF. Full variable domain (missing parts from reference TRBV30 and TRBJ1-4): SQTIHQWPATLVQPVGSPLSLECTVEGTSNPNLYWYRQAAGRGLQLLFYSVGIGQISSEVPQNLSASRPQDRQFILSSKKLLLSDSGFYLCALHRPGQGATNEKLFFGSGTQLSVL.

The V call is TRBV7-2, the J call TRBJ2-3; maybe TRBD2 (6 bases). This CDR3 spans 16 amino acids. Trimming removed 5 bases from V and 4 bases from J, with 19 bases in between. The germline gives CDR1 SGHTA, CDR2 FQGNSA. CDR3 sequence: CASSVAGTRGADTQYF. CDR3 DNA sequence: TGTGCCAGCAGCGTTGCGGGAACCCGGGGCGCAGATACGCAGTATTTT.

The J gene is TRBJ2-1, the V gene TRBV9; 10 positions agree with TRBD2. J lost 6 bases, V lost 4 bases, and 7 bases had no gene match. This CDR3 is built from 15 residues. Germline-derived CDR1 and CDR2 are SGDLS and YYNGEE. CDR3 coding DNA: TGTGCCAGCAGCCCAGGAACTAGCGGGGTCAATGAGCAGTTCTTC. Its translation is CASSPGTSGVNEQFF.

This clone was detected a few times. The chain combines TRBV11-2 with TRBJ1-2; D is uncertain. The V gene lost 0 bases and the J gene lost 3 bases, with 5 bases spanning the gap. CDR1 is SGHAT and CDR2 is FQNNGV in the germline V gene. The CDR3 runs to 13 residues. The DNA of the CDR3 is TGTGCCAGCAGCTTAGATCGGGACTATGGCTACACCTTC. Translated, it gives CASSLDRDYGYTF.

The V gene is TRBV5-4, the J gene TRBJ1-6; 8 bases are a match to TRBD1. Germline V gene sequence: CDR1 SGHNT, CDR2 YYREEE (reference sequence). Trimming took 1 base from V and 8 from J; bases not matched to a gene: 5. The CDR3 contains 15 residues. CDR3 residues: CASSLQGQGHSPLHF. The CDR3 coding sequence is TGTGCCAGCAGCTTGCAAGGACAGGGCCATTCACCCCTCCACTTT. The entire variable domain, with the rest obtained from reference TRBV5-4 and TRBJ1-6, is as follows: ETGVTQSPTHLIKTRGQQVTLRCSSQSGHNTVSWYQQALGQGPQFIFQYYREEENGRGNFPPRFSGLQFPNYSSELNVNALELDDSALYLCASSLQGQGHSPLHFGNGTRLTVT.

The rearrangement joins TRBV10-3 to TRBJ1-1; no clear D. V shed 11 bases and J shed 2 bases, with 18 bases lying between them. Germline V gene lookup returns CDR1 ENHRY and CDR2 SYGVKD. The CDR3 has 14 residues. CDR3 coding DNA: TGTGCCGTCTCCCCAGCCGGCGGAAACACTGAAGCTTTCTTT. This gives the protein CAVSPAGGNTEAFF.

This chain uses TRBV2 with TRBJ1-2; D is undetermined. Between the trimmed V and J ends, which lost 5 bases and 4 bases, there was a span of 17 bases. CDR3 size: 15 residues. CDR1 is SNHLY and CDR2 is FYNNEI in the germline V gene. CDR3 loop: CASSKERPSSYGYTF. The CDR3 coding sequence is TGTGCCAGCAGTAAGGAAAGGCCTAGTAGCTATGGCTACACCTTC. The full variable domain, in which reference TRBV2 and TRBJ1-2 provide the parts outside the CDR3, is EPEVTQTPSHQVTQMGQEVILRCVPISNHLYFYWYRQILGQKVEFLVSFYNNEISEKSEIFDDQFSVERPDGSNFTLKIRSTKLEDSAMYFCASSKERPSSYGYTFGSGTRLTVV.